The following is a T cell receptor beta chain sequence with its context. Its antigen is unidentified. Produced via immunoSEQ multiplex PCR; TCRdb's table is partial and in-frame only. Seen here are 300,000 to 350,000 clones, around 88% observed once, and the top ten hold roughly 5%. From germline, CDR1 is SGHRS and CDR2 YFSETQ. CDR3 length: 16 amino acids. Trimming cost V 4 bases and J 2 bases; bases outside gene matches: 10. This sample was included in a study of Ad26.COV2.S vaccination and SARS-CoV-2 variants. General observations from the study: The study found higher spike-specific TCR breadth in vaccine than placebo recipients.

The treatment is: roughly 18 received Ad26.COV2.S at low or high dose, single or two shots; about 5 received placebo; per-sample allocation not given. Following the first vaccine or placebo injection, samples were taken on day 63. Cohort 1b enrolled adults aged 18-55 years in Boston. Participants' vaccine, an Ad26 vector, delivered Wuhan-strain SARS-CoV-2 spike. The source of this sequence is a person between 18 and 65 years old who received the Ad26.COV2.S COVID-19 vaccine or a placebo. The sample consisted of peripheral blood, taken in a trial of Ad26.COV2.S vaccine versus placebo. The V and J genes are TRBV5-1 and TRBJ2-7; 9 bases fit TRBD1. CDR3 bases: TGCGCCAGCAGCCATACCCCGGGACAGGGAACCTACGAGCAGTACTTC. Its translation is CASSHTPGQGTYEQYF.